This T cell receptor (beta chain) was recovered during a study of Tregs in tolerant kidney transplant recipients. There are 16 residues in the CDR3. Trimming removed 2 bases at V and 4 bases at J, with 18 bases between. Per germline, CDR1 MGHRA and CDR2 YSYEKL. The assay was immunoSEQ multiplex PCR, and TCRdb's table has in-frame clones only and misses some. Of more than 75,000 clones in the sample, approximately 93% were seen once. This clone occurred a few times. Specimen: CD4+ T cells from blood, collected before the transplant. This TCR was sampled from a human donor who received a combined kidney and bone marrow transplant. The chain recombines TRBV4-1 with TRBJ2-7; D possibly corresponds to TRBD1 (6 bases). The CDR3 here is CASSQLTRQVNYEQYF. The CDR3 DNA follows: TGCGCCAGCAGCCAATTGACCAGACAGGTTAATTACGAGCAGTACTTC.